Shown below are 3 T cell receptor beta chains from a single sample sequenced in a study of shared clonotypes between healthy human individuals. Sequencing used immunoSEQ multiplex PCR; TCRdb keeps in-frame clones, though not all of them. The data show about 680,000 clones, 92% seen once. CD45RO-negative, CCR7-positively selected cells formed the naive CD8 fraction, excluding terminally differentiated effector memory CD45RA+ cells. Sequencing was done on a sample of naive CD8+ T cells sorted from blood. The receptors were sampled from a man aged 30-40 years in good health.

The chain carries TRBV6-1 and TRBJ2-1; D is possibly TRBD1 (6 bases). The V end lost 2 bases, the J end lost 8 bases, and 22 bases lay between the germline ends. The germline CDR1 and CDR2 sequences are MNHNS and SASEGT. The CDR3 length is 17 residues. Here the CDR3 DNA reads TGTGCCAGCAGTGAATGGGCACCAGGGGAAATTAACTATGAGCAGTTCTTC. The encoded protein is CASSEWAPGEINYEQFF.

This chain joins TRBV6-5 and TRBJ2-2; 7 bases are a match to TRBD1. The CDR3 has 14 residues. CDR1 and CDR2 (germline): MNHEY, SVGAGI. The J segment lost 6 bases and the V segment lost 5 bases, leaving 6 bases of the junction unmatched. CDR3 nucleotides: TGTGCCAGCAGTCCCGGGACAGAGGCCGGGGAGCTGTTTTTT. Its translation: CASSPGTEAGELFF.

This clone appeared a few times. The J gene is TRBJ1-1, the V gene TRBV27; tentatively, D is TRBD1 (6 bases). Germline V gene lookup returns CDR1 MNHEY and CDR2 SMNVEV (reference sequence). This CDR3 comprises 15 residues. Deletions cut 5 bases from V and 3 bases from J, with 16 bases between. For the CDR3, the DNA is TGTGCCAGCAGTCCCCGTGGGGGCAAGGACACTGAAGCTTTCTTT. Translating it yields CASSPRGGKDTEAFF.